The 31 T cell receptor beta chains below all came from one sample that was sequenced in a study of technical replicates of blood from four donors. Measured with immunoSEQ multiplex PCR; TCRdb has only the in-frame clones, and not every one. Among under 55,000 clones listed, around 95% were seen once. The sample taken for sequencing was T cells isolated from PBMCs. These receptors were collected from a human donor in good health.

V is TRBV7-9 and J is TRBJ1-2; TRBD1 agrees at 8 bases. This CDR3 contains 15 residues. The trim removed 5 bases at V and 1 base at J, leaving 6 bases unmatched. The germline CDR1 and CDR2 sequences are SEHNR and FQNEAQ (reference sequence). CDR3: CASSLDRASNYGYTF. CDR3 sequence (DNA): TGTGCCAGCAGCCTGGACAGGGCGAGTAACTATGGCTACACCTTC.

As for this clone: This specimen includes other DNA sequences encoding the same CDR3. The genes are TRBV6-5 and TRBJ1-1, with 11 bases identical to TRBD1. The V and J ends lost 2 bases and 4 bases, in that order; junction bases with no gene match: 0. CDR1 MNHEY and CDR2 SVGAGI come from the germline V gene. The CDR3 is 14 residues long. DNA for the CDR3: TGTGCCAGCAGTTACGGGACAGGGGGCACTGAAGCTTTCTTT. It translates to CASSYGTGGTEAFF.

The chain combines TRBV4-2 with TRBJ2-3, with D possibly TRBD2 on 5 matching bases. There are 16 residues in the CDR3. Germline CDR1 reads LGHNA; CDR2 reads YNFKEQ. Trimming stripped 0 bases from V and 0 bases from J, with 10 bases between. The CDR3 protein is CASSQDTRESTDTQYF. CDR3 in DNA: TGTGCCAGCAGCCAAGATACACGGGAAAGCACAGATACGCAGTATTTT.

V usage is TRBV6-5 and J usage is TRBJ2-1, with TRBD1 matching 7 bases. V lost 5 bases to trimming and J lost 11 bases; unmatched junction nucleotides: 6. In germline, CDR1 is MNHEY, CDR2 SVGAGI. The CDR3 has 12 amino acids. The CDR3 loop reads CASSAQGYQQFF. CDR3 nucleotide sequence: TGTGCCAGCAGTGCACAGGGGTATCAGCAGTTCTTC.

This clone appeared a single time. This chain uses TRBV28 with TRBJ2-5; 10 nucleotides match TRBD1. V was pared by 1 base and J by 5 bases, with 7 bases of the junction left unmatched. Germline lookup yields CDR1 MDHEN and CDR2 SYDVKM. CDR3 length equals 16 residues. CDR3 nucleotides: TGTGCCAGCAGTTTATTAGGGACAGGGGACGGGGAGACCCAGTACTTC. This gives the protein CASSLLGTGDGETQYF.

This rearrangement joins TRBV10-3 to TRBJ1-2, with 10 bases aligning to TRBD1. The CDR3 extends over 13 amino acids. Trimming removed 6 bases from V and 6 bases from J; junction bases left unmatched: 4. Germline values: CDR1 ENHRY, CDR2 SYGVKD. The CDR3 nucleotides are TGTGCCATCAGATGGACAGGGGGAGATGGCTACACCTTC. It yields the protein CAIRWTGGDGYTF.

The chain combines TRBV10-3 with TRBJ1-1; no clear D. V gave up 5 bases and J gave up 3 bases, with 10 bases separating them. This CDR3 contains 13 residues. The germline CDR1 and CDR2 sequences are ENHRY and SYGVKD. The DNA of the CDR3 is TGTGCCATCAGTCTACAGCTCTACACTGAAGCTTTCTTT. This gives the protein CAISLQLYTEAFF.

The rearrangement links TRBV6-5 to TRBJ2-7, with 11 bases matching TRBD2. The CDR3 spans 14 residues. The germline V gene has CDR1 MNHEY and CDR2 SVGAGI. J lost 3 bases, V lost 5 bases, and 3 bases had no gene match. For the CDR3, the DNA is TGTGCCAGCAGTCCCGGGACTAGCGGCTACGAGCAGTACTTC. Translating it yields CASSPGTSGYEQYF.

The genes are TRBV7-9 and TRBJ2-2; 11 nucleotides line up with TRBD2. J gave up 5 bases and V 5 bases, and 4 bases lay outside the gene matches. Germline CDR1 is SEHNR and CDR2 is FQNEAQ (reference sequence). The CDR3 spans 15 residues. CDR3 residues: CASSQTSGSTGELFF. The CDR3 DNA reads TGTGCCAGCAGCCAAACTAGCGGGAGTACCGGGGAGCTGTTTTTT.

The chain carries TRBV27 and TRBJ1-5, with a weak D call TRBD1 (6 bases). The CDR3 contains 14 residues. The germline V and J ends were trimmed by 6 bases and 5 bases, with 14 bases remaining between them. Germline V gene data show CDR1 as MNHEY and CDR2 as SMNVEV (reference sequence). CDR3 protein: CASSPTRGYQPQHF. Written as DNA, the CDR3 is TGTGCCAGCAGCCCTACGAGGGGGTATCAGCCCCAGCATTTT.

This clone appeared once. The J gene is TRBJ2-1, the V gene TRBV6-1, with a weak D call TRBD2 (5 bases). The germline V and J ends were trimmed by 6 bases and 7 bases, with 13 bases remaining between them. The CDR3 is 13 amino acids. Germline V CDR1 and CDR2: MNHNS, SASEGT. The CDR3 DNA follows: TGTGCCAGCAGCGGAGCACGGAGGAATGAGCAGTTCTTC. Translating gives CASSGARRNEQFF.

The chain combines TRBV7-2 with TRBJ2-2, with 11 bases identical to TRBD2. There are 17 residues in the CDR3. V lost 3 bases and J lost 1; bases outside the gene matches: 4. Germline CDR1 reads SGHTA; CDR2 reads FQGNSA. CDR3: CASSFPSGRQNTGELFF. CDR3 coding DNA: TGTGCCAGCAGCTTTCCTAGCGGGAGGCAGAACACCGGGGAGCTGTTTTTT.

The chain uses TRBV2 and TRBJ1-2; the match to TRBD1 covers 7 bases. The V gene's germline CDR1 is SNHLY and CDR2 FYNNEI. The ends lost 10 bases at V and 4 bases at J; junction bases unmatched: 12. The CDR3 totals 14 residues. CDR3 residues: CATEGDSNFYGYTF. CDR3 nucleotides: TGTGCCACAGAAGGGGACAGCAACTTCTATGGCTACACCTTC.

The chain is built from TRBV9 and TRBJ1-2, with 10 bases identical to TRBD1. Germline trimming cut 0 bases from V and 3 bases from J; bases unmatched to any gene: 5. The germline gives CDR1 SGDLS, CDR2 YYNGEE. The CDR3 runs 16 residues. The CDR3 DNA reads TGTGCCAGCAGCGTAGCGACAGGGGGCGCCGACTATGGCTACACCTTC. It yields the protein CASSVATGGADYGYTF.

V gene TRBV5-1 combines with J gene TRBJ2-2, with TRBD1 matching over 9 bases. The germline V gene encodes CDR1 SGHRS and CDR2 YFSETQ. The CDR3 length is 14 residues. The J segment lost 4 bases and the V segment lost 4 bases, leaving 2 bases of the junction unmatched. The CDR3 protein is CASSPQGATGELFF. CDR3 in DNA: TGCGCCAGCAGCCCACAGGGGGCCACCGGGGAGCTGTTTTTT.

This rearrangement joins TRBV28 to TRBJ2-5, with D tentatively TRBD1 (6 bases). V was trimmed by 5 bases and J by 3 bases, leaving 16 bases between them. The CDR3 loop spans 15 amino acids. Looked up from germline, CDR1 is MDHEN and CDR2 is SYDVKM. CDR3 DNA: TGTGCCAGCAGTCTGCCGGGACAAGTAAAAGAGACCCAGTACTTC. This sequence encodes CASSLPGQVKETQYF.

This CDR3 reads CASTTMGTFQETQYF. Written as DNA, the CDR3 is TGTGCCAGCACGACCATGGGGACTTTCCAAGAGACCCAGTACTTC. This chain links TRBV9 with TRBJ2-5, with D perhaps matching TRBD2 (6 bases). This CDR3 has 15 amino acids. The germline V gene encodes CDR1 SGDLS and CDR2 YYNGEE. Trimming left V 6 bases short and J 1 base short, with 16 bases between.

V gene TRBV7-9 combines with J gene TRBJ2-7, with D possibly TRBD1 on 6 matching bases. Germline lookup yields CDR1 SEHNR and CDR2 FQNEAQ (reference sequence). The CDR3 consists of 15 residues. Trimming pared 0 bases from V and 1 base from J, leaving 10 bases between. The CDR3 sequence: CASSLAQGPSYEQYF. The CDR3 region has the DNA TGTGCCAGCAGCTTAGCTCAGGGGCCGTCCTACGAGCAGTACTTC.

The chain uses TRBV27 and TRBJ1-1, with D unresolved. The CDR3 is 14 amino acids. The V gene lost 6 bases and the J gene lost 0 bases, with 11 bases spanning the gap. Germline V gene data show CDR1 as MNHEY and CDR2 as SMNVEV (reference sequence). The CDR3 sequence is CASSKVGVNTEAFF. For the CDR3, the DNA is TGTGCCAGCAGCAAAGTCGGGGTGAACACTGAAGCTTTCTTT.

This chain uses TRBV7-2 with TRBJ2-1; tentative D call: TRBD2 (5 bases). Between the trimmed V and J ends, which lost 5 bases and 5 bases, there was a span of 13 bases. Germline CDR1 reads SGHTA; CDR2 reads FQGNSA. The CDR3 has 14 amino acids. The CDR3 loop reads CASSAILGNNEQFF. DNA of the CDR3: TGTGCCAGCAGCGCGATACTAGGAAACAATGAGCAGTTCTTC.

The chain links TRBV6-5 to TRBJ1-5, with 9 bases lining up with TRBD1. The CDR3 is made up of 14 amino acids. V shed 8 bases, J shed 7 bases, and the junction held 9 bases outside the gene matches. Germline V gives CDR1 MNHEY, CDR2 SVGAGI. CDR3 DNA: TGTGCCAGCTGGGGGACAGGGCATGGCCAGCCCCAGCATTTT. Amino acid sequence: CASWGTGHGQPQHF.

The chain employs TRBV28 and TRBJ1-2; 8 bases are a match to TRBD1. The CDR3 has 14 residues. The germline V gene encodes CDR1 MDHEN and CDR2 SYDVKM. J gave up 4 bases and V 6 bases, and 7 bases lay outside the gene matches. The CDR3 nucleotides are TGTGCCAGCAGATGGACAGGGCCGAGCTATGGCTACACCTTC. This codes for CASRWTGPSYGYTF.

The J gene is TRBJ2-1, the V gene TRBV30, with 9 nucleotides matching TRBD2. CDR1 is GTSNPN and CDR2 is SVGIG in the germline V gene (reference sequence). Unmatched junction bases numbered 4, after V lost 0 bases and J lost 4 bases. This CDR3 contains 15 residues. CDR3 loop: CAWSVSAGGYNEQFF. DNA for the CDR3: TGTGCCTGGAGTGTATCTGCGGGGGGGTACAATGAGCAGTTCTTC.

The J gene is TRBJ2-7, the V gene TRBV5-1, with 14 positions matching TRBD2. The CDR3 is 17 amino acids. The ends lost 1 base at V and 4 bases at J; junction bases unmatched: 7. Germline-derived CDR1 and CDR2 are SGHRS and YFSETQ. The DNA of the CDR3 is TGCGCCAGCAGCTTGTTACCGGGACTAGCGGGAGCTTACGAGCAGTACTTC. It translates to CASSLLPGLAGAYEQYF.

This chain joins TRBV4-3 and TRBJ2-7; 7 bases fit TRBD2. V lost 1 base and J lost 3; bases outside the gene matches: 9. Germline V gives CDR1 LGHNA, CDR2 YSLEER. This CDR3 comprises 16 residues. CDR3 amino acids: CASSQGPAERGYEQYF. The CDR3, as DNA: TGCGCCAGCAGCCAAGGTCCTGCCGAGCGGGGCTACGAGCAGTACTTC.

V usage is TRBV6-5 and J usage is TRBJ2-3; TRBD2 matches 7 bases. Germline V gene data show CDR1 as MNHEY and CDR2 as SVGAGI. V gave up 5 bases and J gave up 0 bases; unmatched junction bases: 5. The length of the CDR3 is 15 residues. CDR3 nucleotide sequence: TGTGCCAGCAGTAAACTAGCGTGGAGCACAGATACGCAGTATTTT. Translation: CASSKLAWSTDTQYF.

The rearrangement joins TRBV15 to TRBJ2-1, with D uncertain. The CDR3 has 16 residues. Germline V gene data show CDR1 as LNHNV and CDR2 as YYDKDF (reference sequence). V dropped 0 bases and J dropped 0 bases, with 9 bases sitting between them. The CDR3 coding sequence is TGTGCCACCAGCAGAGATGTAAGCCACTCCTACAATGAGCAGTTCTTC. This encodes CATSRDVSHSYNEQFF.

V is TRBV6-6 and J is TRBJ2-3; D not certain. The germline V and J ends were trimmed by 2 bases and 0 bases, with 6 bases remaining between them. This CDR3 contains 14 residues. Per germline, CDR1 MNHNY and CDR2 SVGAGI (reference sequence). The CDR3 region is CASSYPPSTDTQYF. Here the CDR3 DNA reads TGTGCCAGCAGTTACCCCCCAAGCACAGATACGCAGTATTTT.

This clone was seen just once. J is TRBJ1-2 and V is TRBV10-3; 10 nucleotides line up with TRBD1. The V segment lost 5 bases and the J segment 4 bases; nucleotides outside the gene matches: 7. Germline loops: CDR1 ENHRY, CDR2 SYGVKD. The CDR3 sequence is 15 residues long. The CDR3 sequence: CAISLGQGESYGYTF. Here the CDR3 DNA reads TGTGCCATCAGTCTCGGACAGGGGGAAAGCTATGGCTACACCTTC.

The chain has TRBV5-1 and TRBJ2-2, with 8 bases aligning to TRBD1. The CDR3 covers 15 residues. The germline gives CDR1 SGHRS, CDR2 YFSETQ. V lost 3 bases to trimming and J lost 0 bases; unmatched junction nucleotides: 1. This CDR3 reads CASSWTGPNTGELFF. The CDR3 DNA reads TGCGCCAGCAGCTGGACAGGGCCGAACACCGGGGAGCTGTTTTTT.

This clone is a singleton in its sample. V gene TRBV6-5 combines with J gene TRBJ1-1; D ambiguous. CDR1 and CDR2 from the germline V gene are MNHEY and SVGAGI. With 2 bases removed from V and 6 bases from J, the gap between germline ends came to 10 bases. There are 13 residues in the CDR3. The CDR3 protein is CASSYTQSAEAFF. The CDR3, as DNA: TGTGCCAGCAGTTACACCCAGAGCGCTGAAGCTTTCTTT.